The 2 T cell receptor beta chains reported below all come from one sample, sequenced in a study of Graves' ophthalmopathy and Graves' hyperthyroidism. TCR beta CDR3 amplification used RNA transcripts. First-round RT-PCR employed HTBI primers, with a second-round multiplex PCR after it. TCRdb fed the multiplex PCR reads into MiXCR, producing one record per CDR3 protein. Altogether about 500,000 distinct CDR3 sequences are present, about an eighth being singletons, with the ten largest covering roughly 10%. The sample comprised blood. The receptors shown here come from a woman younger than 45 with Graves' ophthalmopathy.

This clonotype occurred many times. The V gene is TRBV6-1, the J gene TRBJ1-1, with TRBD1 matching over 8 bases. Germline values: CDR1 MNHNS, CDR2 SASEGT. Germline trimming cut 6 bases from V and 3 bases from J; bases unmatched to any gene: 9. CDR3 length equals 15 residues. CDR3 in DNA: TGTGCCAGCAGGAAGACAGGGGCCCCGGACACTGAAGCTTTCTTT. Protein sequence: CASRKTGAPDTEAFF.

The chain uses TRBV30 and TRBJ1-2; the D is unclear. Per germline, CDR1 GTSNPN and CDR2 SVGIG (reference sequence). The germline V and J ends were trimmed by 2 bases and 3 bases, with 7 bases remaining between them. The CDR3 contains 12 residues. This CDR3 is CAWSTSDYGYTF. The CDR3 nucleotides read TGTGCCTGGAGTACCAGCGACTATGGCTACACCTTC.